Below, one TCR beta chain is given with its context. This sample is part of a study of CD8 T cells in Susac syndrome. With random hexamers, about 0.45 to 1 ug RNA was reverse transcribed. Amplification of TCR beta CDR3 by immunoSEQ multiplex PCR spanned 54 Vbeta and 13 Jbeta. TCRdb re-called the immunoSEQ multiplex PCR reads through MiXCR, storing one row per CDR3 protein. The sample lists 400,000 or so distinct CDR3 sequences, about 85% occurring once. The study sequenced TCR beta in blood CD8+ and CD4+ T cells. In the multiple sclerosis control group, patients were treatment-naive and had stable or active relapsing-remitting disease. FACS enriched CD8+ TEMRA cells, while bulk CD8+ and CD4+ were negatively isolated. V lost 5 bases and J 0 bases, leaving 20 bases between the germline ends. This CDR3 has 18 amino acids. Germline CDR1 is KGHSH and CDR2 is LQKENI.

The sequence came from a human donor with multiple sclerosis. The gene calls are TRBV18 and TRBJ2-1; D might be TRBD2 (5 bases). The sequenced sample was CD8+ T cells from PBMCs. In DNA, the CDR3 is TGTGCCAGCTCAGAGGTAGGGAGCCTACAGAGCTCCTACAATGAGCAGTTCTTC. It is translated as CASSEVGSLQSSYNEQFF. Full variable domain (outside the CDR3, taken from reference TRBV18 and TRBJ2-1): NAGVMQNPRHLVRRRGQEARLRCSPMKGHSHVYWYRQLPEEGLKFMVYLQKENIIDESGMPKERFSAEFPKEGPSILRIQQVVRGDSAAYFCASSEVGSLQSSYNEQFFGPGTRLTVL.